Following are 25 T cell receptor beta chains from one sample sequenced in a study of human T cells and chemical hapten exposure (dated by TCRdb to about 2021). Explained via the paper, the time point label denotes: patch test 1, 2 weeks after DPC sensitization. The treatment or condition label for this specimen denotes: therapeutic diphenylcyclopropenone sensitization with weekly scalp DPC. The library came from RACE. Sequencer: NextSeq 500. TCRdb's own reprocessing of the public reads used fastp at Q25 and MiXCR and kept productive beta chains. Identical CDR3 protein sequences are pooled into one entry, listed with their most common genes and DNA. Here the sample has 180,000 or so distinct CDR3 sequences; around 13% occur a single time. 1.7% of the sample rests with the top ten. This material consisted of whole blood, taken in connection with sensitization to the hapten diphenylcyclopropenone (DPC). All receptors derive from a woman aged 30 to 39 with alopecia areata. Some clones in this sample may be carry-over from other donors' samples.

V and J are TRBV11-2 and TRBJ2-1; D is ambiguous. The CDR3 is 17 residues long. Trimming cost V 3 bases and J 9 bases, with 24 bases left between them. Germline V gives CDR1 SGHAT, CDR2 FQNNGV. CDR3 sequence (DNA): TGTGCCAGCAGCTTCACACTACCAGGTCTCTCTTCGGGTGAGCAGTTCTTC. It yields the protein CASSFTLPGLSSGEQFF.

This clonotype was counted only a few times. The V call is TRBV2, the J call TRBJ1-1; TRBD1 might be the D (5 bases). Germline V gene sequence: CDR1 SNHLY, CDR2 FYNNEI. Trimming stripped 7 bases from V and 0 bases from J, with 15 bases between. This CDR3 has 15 amino acids. CDR3 bases: TGTGCCAGCAAGGGGAGGGCTTCCCTGAACACTGAAGCTTTCTTT. This codes for CASKGRASLNTEAFF. The variable domain in full, with the rest retrieved from reference TRBV2 and TRBJ1-1, is EPEVTQTPSHQVTQMGQEVILRCVPISNHLYFYWYRQILGQKVEFLVSFYNNEISEKSEIFDDQFSVERPDGSNFTLKIRSTKLEDSAMYFCASKGRASLNTEAFFGQGTRLTVV.

V and J are TRBV20-1 and TRBJ2-7, with D hard to call. This CDR3 is built from 13 residues. The germline CDR1 and CDR2 sequences are DFQATT and SNEGSKA (reference sequence). The V end lost 1 base, the J end lost 5 bases, and 12 bases lay between the germline ends. The CDR3 loop reads CSARGDTANEQYF. CDR3 DNA sequence: TGCAGTGCTAGAGGAGACACCGCCAACGAGCAGTACTTC.

This clonotype showed up many times. J is TRBJ2-3 and V is TRBV28; D is perhaps TRBD2 (5 bases). Deletions cut 5 bases from V and 1 base from J, with 19 bases between. The CDR3 runs to 17 residues. Germline CDR1 reads MDHEN; CDR2 reads SYDVKM. The CDR3 here is CASSPPVWAGGTDTQYF. The CDR3 coding sequence is TGTGCCAGCAGTCCTCCCGTATGGGCCGGGGGCACAGATACGCAGTATTTT.

The V and J genes are TRBV5-5 and TRBJ2-1; D remains ambiguous. V lost 4 bases, J lost 6 bases, and 8 bases lay in between. The CDR3 has 12 residues. Germline V gene sequence: CDR1 SGHKS, CDR2 YYEKEE (reference sequence). The CDR3 is CASSPDLNEQFF. The CDR3, as DNA: TGTGCCAGCAGCCCGGACCTCAATGAGCAGTTCTTC.

The V gene is TRBV28, the J gene TRBJ2-3, with a tentative D call TRBD1 (5 bases). The germline V and J ends were trimmed by 11 bases and 3 bases, with 15 bases remaining between them. This CDR3 spans 13 amino acids. Germline loops: CDR1 MDHEN, CDR2 SYDVKM. The CDR3 DNA reads TGTGCCCTAGGGCCAGGGTCTACAGATACGCAGTATTTT. Translation: CALGPGSTDTQYF.

This clonotype was recorded at least ten times. The gene calls are TRBV6-5 and TRBJ1-1, with D possibly matching TRBD1 (5 bases). The germline CDR1 and CDR2 sequences are MNHEY and SVGAGI. Between the trimmed V and J ends, which lost 5 bases and 5 bases, there was a span of 9 bases. The CDR3 extends over 12 amino acids. The chain's CDR3 is CASSGRVTEAFF. The CDR3 DNA reads as TGTGCCAGCAGTGGCAGGGTGACTGAAGCTTTCTTT.

This clonotype has only a few counts. This chain connects TRBV20-1 to TRBJ1-6, with a weak D call TRBD1 (5 bases). Germline assignment: CDR1 DFQATT and CDR2 SNEGSKA (reference sequence). The CDR3 is made up of 14 amino acids. The ends were cut back, 0 bases at V and 7 bases at J, with 10 bases in the middle. The CDR3 loop reads CSARDPGVNSPLHF. The CDR3 DNA follows: TGCAGTGCTAGAGACCCGGGGGTGAATTCACCCCTCCACTTT.

The rearrangement uses TRBV28 and TRBJ2-6; the match to TRBD1 covers 7 bases. Germline CDR1 reads MDHEN; CDR2 reads SYDVKM. This CDR3 is built from 16 residues. V trimming: 7 bases; J trimming: 4 bases; junction bases outside the gene matches: 10. The CDR3 bases are TGTGCCAGCACCCAATTCACAGGGGCGGGGGCCAACGTCCTGACTTTC. It codes for CASTQFTGAGANVLTF.

This clonotype has just a few counts. This chain joins TRBV3-1 and TRBJ1-5, with D maybe TRBD1 (6 bases). The CDR3 consists of 13 residues. The V gene lost 1 base and the J gene lost 7 bases, with 8 bases spanning the gap. Germline CDR1 LGHDT, CDR2 YNNKEL (reference sequence). The CDR3 DNA sequence: TGTGCCAGCAGCCAAGTAGGGGGACAGCCCCAGCATTTT. It translates to CASSQVGGQPQHF.

The CDR3 here is CASSLGHEYGYTF. CDR3 sequence (DNA): TGTGCCAGCAGCTTGGGACACGAATATGGCTACACCTTC. The chain employs TRBV6-5 and TRBJ1-2, with a possible D match to TRBD1 (6 bases). The CDR3 runs to 13 residues. The V end lost 6 bases, the J end lost 5 bases, and 13 bases lay between the germline ends. From germline, CDR1 is MNHEY and CDR2 SVGAGI.

The rearrangement joins TRBV4-2 to TRBJ1-1, with D unresolved. V was trimmed by 0 bases and J by 4 bases, leaving 6 bases between them. The CDR3 length is 13 residues. Germline V CDR1 and CDR2: LGHNA, YNFKEQ. The CDR3 region has the DNA TGTGCCAGCAGCCAAGACCCCCTCACTGAAGCTTTCTTT. It specifies CASSQDPLTEAFF.

As for this clonotype: Since a much larger clone is just one base distant, this may be a read error. The chain recombines TRBV12-3 or TRBV12-4 with TRBJ2-5; perhaps D is TRBD1 or TRBD2 (5 bases each). The CDR3 length is 13 residues. Trimming took 3 bases from V and 4 from J, leaving 9 bases between them. The chain's CDR3 is CASSLLGVETQYF. CDR3 coding DNA: TGTGCCAGCAGTTTGTTGGGGGTAGAGACCCAGTACTTC.

The CDR3 DNA reads TGCAGCGTTCCCGGTTCGGGGGCAGCAATCGGGGAGCTGTTTTTT. The encoded protein is CSVPGSGAAIGELFF. The V and J genes are TRBV29-1 and TRBJ2-2; TRBD1 or TRBD2 may be the D gene (6 bases each). Trimming shortened V by 5 bases and J by 7 bases, and 20 bases separated the two germline ends. CDR1 and CDR2 from the germline V gene are SQVTM and ANQGSEA. The CDR3 loop spans 15 amino acids.

There are a few counts of this clonotype. The chain uses TRBV2 and TRBJ2-7, with D hard to call. The length of the CDR3 is 12 residues. Germline lookup yields CDR1 SNHLY and CDR2 FYNNEI. Trimming removed 6 bases at V and 2 bases at J, with 8 bases between. CDR3 in amino acids: CASRPDTYEQYF. In nucleotides, the CDR3 is TGTGCCAGCAGACCAGACACCTACGAGCAGTACTTC.

J is TRBJ1-1 and V is TRBV4-3; 9 nucleotides agree with TRBD1. V lost 5 bases to trimming and J lost 11 bases; unmatched junction nucleotides: 6. This CDR3 spans 12 amino acids. Germline loops: CDR1 LGHNA, CDR2 YSLEER. CDR3 sequence: CASSVTGGKAFF. The DNA for the CDR3 is TGCGCCAGCAGCGTGACAGGGGGAAAGGCTTTCTTT.

The table lists this clonotype with a few counts. This chain joins TRBV12-3 or TRBV12-4 and TRBJ1-5; TRBD1 matches 7 bases. The ends lost 6 bases at V and 6 bases at J; junction bases unmatched: 8. The CDR3 runs 14 residues. The CDR3 reads CASSLTGISQPQHF. The CDR3 nucleotides read TGTGCCAGCAGCCTGACAGGGATCAGTCAGCCCCAGCATTTT.

This clonotype has just a few counts. The rearrangement links TRBV5-1 to TRBJ2-1, with TRBD1 matching 7 bases. The CDR3 has 16 residues. V shed 0 bases, J shed 2 bases, and the junction held 5 bases outside the gene matches. Germline loops: CDR1 SGHRS, CDR2 YFSETQ. As DNA, the CDR3 is TGCGCCAGCAGCTTGGCCCGACAGGGTCCCTACAATGAGCAGTTCTTC. Protein: CASSLARQGPYNEQFF.

This clonotype was seen more than once but under ten times. The chain couples TRBV27 to TRBJ2-7; 8 bases are shared with TRBD1. The V gene's germline CDR1 is MNHEY and CDR2 SMNVEV (reference sequence). Trimming at V came to 4 bases and at J to 4 bases, leaving 9 bases not matched to a gene. The CDR3 contains 15 residues. CDR3 DNA: TGTGCCAGCAGTTGGAGCAGCAGGGGGCAATACGAGCAGTACTTC. Amino acids: CASSWSSRGQYEQYF.

The rearrangement joins TRBV6-6 to TRBJ2-3, with 10 bases matching TRBD1. J was trimmed by 5 bases and V by 7 bases; bases with no gene match: 6. Germline CDR1 reads MNHNY; CDR2 reads SVGAGI (reference sequence). This CDR3 comprises 14 residues. The CDR3 DNA sequence: TGTGCCAGCACGATGGGACAGGGGCGAGATACGCAGTATTTT. Amino acid sequence: CASTMGQGRDTQYF.

This clonotype came up many times. This chain links TRBV4-3 with TRBJ1-2; possible D gene TRBD1, 6 bases. Trimming cost V 0 bases and J 6 bases, with 17 bases left between them. From germline, CDR1 is LGHNA and CDR2 YSLEER. The CDR3 contains 16 residues. DNA of the CDR3: TGCGCCAGCAGCCAAGAGAGAGAGGGGGGCCTTCATGGCTACACCTTC. It is translated as CASSQEREGGLHGYTF.

This clonotype has more than one count but fewer than ten. The chain employs TRBV5-1 and TRBJ2-2, with D perhaps TRBD1 (6 bases). Germline CDR1 is SGHRS and CDR2 is YFSETQ. The CDR3 is 14 residues long. Trimming left V 0 bases short and J 5 bases short, with 8 bases between. In DNA, the CDR3 is TGCGCCAGCAGCTTGGACAGGGTTACCGGGGAGCTGTTTTTT. Protein product: CASSLDRVTGELFF. The whole variable domain, filled in from reference TRBV5-1 and TRBJ2-2, reads KAGVTQTPRYLIKTRGQQVTLSCSPISGHRSVSWYQQTPGQGLQFLFEYFSETQRNKGNFPGRFSGRQFSNSRSEMNVSTLELGDSALYLCASSLDRVTGELFFGEGSRLTVL.

This clonotype was seen more than once but under ten times. The chain employs TRBV20-1 and TRBJ2-3, with TRBD2 matching over 16 bases. The CDR3 contains 16 residues. V shed 2 bases and J 4 bases; nucleotides not matched to a gene: 3. Germline lookup yields CDR1 DFQATT and CDR2 SNEGSKA (reference sequence). The CDR3 loop reads CSARSGTSGRADTQYF. CDR3 DNA sequence: TGCAGTGCTAGATCCGGGACTAGCGGGAGGGCAGATACGCAGTATTTT.

The chain links TRBV29-1 to TRBJ2-1; D not certain. Germline CDR1 is SQVTM and CDR2 is ANQGSEA. This CDR3 has 13 residues. Between the trimmed V and J ends, which lost 6 bases and 6 bases, there was a span of 15 bases. CDR3 residues: CSVIAFKGNEQFF. CDR3 nucleotides: TGCAGCGTAATAGCCTTTAAGGGCAATGAGCAGTTCTTC.

V gene TRBV6-2 or TRBV6-3 combines with J gene TRBJ1-5; 12 bases map to TRBD1. Germline CDR1 and CDR2: MNHEY and SVGEGT. The CDR3 sequence is 15 residues long. Losses at the gene ends were 10 bases for V and 7 bases for J; bases not matched to a gene: 11. The CDR3 here is CATFPGQGARQPQHF. CDR3 in DNA: TGTGCCACCTTTCCGGGACAGGGGGCAAGGCAGCCCCAGCATTTT.